This T cell receptor (beta chain) was obtained from a study of identical twins. Study observations and caveats: Models underpredicted monozygotic twin sharing of out-of-frame TCR alpha.

This clonotype was picked up a small number of times. Its antigen remains unknown. TCRdb reanalysed the 5' RACE reads using MiXCR and keeps one entry per CDR3 protein. The table has around 680,000 distinct CDR3 sequences, 8.6% seen once. Germline lookup yields CDR1 MNHEY and CDR2 SMNVEV (reference sequence). Trimming stripped 1 base from V and 6 bases from J, with 8 bases between. This CDR3 has 13 amino acids. The sample was also linked to a second study, of yellow fever vaccine responses in identical twins.

The TCR sequence derives from a woman between 18 and 29 years old in good health. The sequenced sample was PBMCs. The chain carries TRBV27 and TRBJ2-3; D may match TRBD1 or TRBD2 (5 bases each). The CDR3 region has the DNA TGTGCCAGCAGTTTATTGTGGGGGGATACGCAGTATTTT. It encodes CASSLLWGDTQYF.